This section outlines one T cell receptor beta chain sequence together with its context. CD45RO-negative, CCR7-selected cells formed the naive CD8 fraction, which excluded terminally differentiated effector memory CD45RA+ cells. This record comes from a study of shared clonotypes between healthy human individuals. Libraries were prepared by immunoSEQ multiplex PCR; TCRdb keeps only in-frame clonotypes and omits some of them. Altogether about 2,100,000 clones are present, approximately 94% being singletons, with the ten largest covering 1.7%. The CDR3 length is 13 residues. In germline, CDR1 is SQVTM, CDR2 ANQGSEA. Trimming took off 4 bases at V and 5 bases at J, with 14 bases between the two ends.

The gene calls are TRBV29-1 and TRBJ1-1, with D possibly matching TRBD1 (6 bases). The TCR sequence derives from a man aged 18 to 29 in good health. Some clones in this sample may be carry-over from other donors' samples. The sequencing sample was made of naive CD8+ T cells from PBMCs. The CDR3 region has the DNA TGCAGCGTTGCGGGGGGCAGTTCTACTGAAGCTTTCTTT. Protein product: CSVAGGSSTEAFF. Using reference TRBV29-1 and TRBJ1-1 for the parts outside the CDR3, the full variable domain is SAVISQKPSRDICQRGTSLTIQCQVDSQVTMMFWYRQQPGQSLTLIATANQGSEATYESGFVIDKFPISRPNLTFSTLTVSNMSPEDSSIYLCSVAGGSSTEAFFGQGTRLTVV.